The 13 T cell receptor beta chains reported below all come from one sample, sequenced in a study of blood T cell repertoires in COVID-19. Repertoires were generated with immunoSEQ multiplex PCR, while TCRdb's copy carries only in-frame clones and drops some. The sample records 130,000 or so clones, 88% being singletons. The specimen sequenced was peripheral blood. These receptor sequences come from a man between 65 and 85 years old with active COVID-19.

The gene calls are TRBV19 and TRBJ2-7; D uncertain. Germline V gene lookup returns CDR1 LNHDA and CDR2 SQIVND (reference sequence). V lost 4 bases to trimming and J lost 0 bases, with 10 bases between them. This CDR3 has 14 amino acids. The CDR3 loop reads CASSKQPSSYEQYF. The CDR3 coding sequence is TGTGCCAGTAGTAAACAGCCGAGCTCCTACGAGCAGTACTTC.

This clone was detected once. CDR3 bases: TGTGCCAGCAGTTACTCCCGACAGGGCGACGCTTTCTTT. Protein: CASSYSRQGDAFF. The chain has TRBV6-2 or TRBV6-3 and TRBJ1-1, with TRBD1 matching over 7 bases. Germline V lookup: CDR1 MNHEY, CDR2 SVGEGT. The CDR3 totals 13 residues. V lost 0 bases to trimming and J lost 11 bases; unmatched junction nucleotides: 6.

The chain links TRBV6-5 to TRBJ1-3, with TRBD1 as a possible D gene (5 bases). V was cut by 6 bases and J by 2 bases, with 11 bases left in between. There are 14 residues in the CDR3. Looked up from germline, CDR1 is MNHEY and CDR2 is SVGAGI. CDR3 region: CASRRDPTGNTIYF. DNA for the CDR3: TGTGCCAGCAGGCGGGACCCCACTGGAAACACCATATATTTT.

The rearrangement links TRBV28 to TRBJ2-1, with TRBD2 matching 11 bases. V lost 6 bases, J lost 9 bases, and 10 bases stayed unmatched. This CDR3 is 15 amino acids long. CDR1 is MDHEN, CDR2 SYDVKM, per germline. The CDR3 coding sequence is TGTGCCAGCAGGCTACTAGCGGGAGATCGGGGTGAGCAGTTCTTC. Translation gives CASRLLAGDRGEQFF.

The chain links TRBV7-8 to TRBJ1-2; the D gene is possibly TRBD1 (5 bases). Germline values: CDR1 SGHVS, CDR2 FQNEAQ. Trimming shortened V by 5 bases and J by 0 bases, and 10 bases separated the two germline ends. This CDR3 region has 14 residues. Written as DNA, the CDR3 is TGTGCCAGCAGCCGAGACAGATCTAACTATGGCTACACCTTC. Protein: CASSRDRSNYGYTF.

This sequence joins TRBV3-1 (or the pseudogene TRBV3-2) and TRBJ2-7, with 7 bases lining up with TRBD2. J was trimmed by 3 bases and V by 0 bases; bases with no gene match: 11. This CDR3 comprises 17 residues. Germline V lookup: CDR1 LGHDT, CDR2 YNNKEL (reference sequence). The CDR3 loop is CASSQEYDGTTIYEQYF. DNA of the CDR3: TGTGCCAGCAGCCAAGAATACGACGGGACTACTATCTACGAGCAGTACTTC.

The CDR3 sequence: CAIKANGGPANTGELFF. DNA for the CDR3: TGTGCCATCAAAGCGAACGGTGGTCCAGCGAACACCGGGGAGCTGTTTTTT. The rearrangement uses TRBV10-3 and TRBJ2-2; unclear D gene. The germline CDR1 and CDR2 sequences are ENHRY and SYGVKD. The CDR3 has 17 amino acids. V was pared by 7 bases and J by 0 bases, with 18 bases between.

The chain couples TRBV7-9 to TRBJ2-3; D is perhaps TRBD2 (6 bases). This CDR3 is 17 amino acids long. The V and J ends lost 4 bases and 0 bases respectively, with 17 bases between them. CDR1 is SEHNR, CDR2 FQNEAQ, per germline (reference sequence). The DNA for the CDR3 is TGTGCCAGCAGCTCCAATCAGGGAGGTTATAGCACAGATACGCAGTATTTT. Encoded protein: CASSSNQGGYSTDTQYF. Supplemented by reference TRBV7-9 and TRBJ2-3, the full variable domain reads DTGVSQNPRHKITKRGQNVTFRCDPISEHNRLYWYRQTLGQGPEFLTYFQNEAQLEKSRLLSDRFSAERPKGSFSTLEIQRTEQGDSAMYLCASSSNQGGYSTDTQYFGPGTRLTVL.

CDR3 sequence: CASTYLFPQPQHF. DNA of the CDR3: TGTGCCAGCACCTATCTCTTTCCCCAGCCCCAGCATTTT. This chain joins TRBV12-3 or TRBV12-4 and TRBJ1-5; D not certain. This CDR3 is built from 13 residues. With 7 bases removed from V and 7 bases from J, the gap between germline ends came to 14 bases.

The CDR3 here is CASSKLGQAPGTGANVLTF. CDR3 DNA sequence: TGTGCCAGTAGTAAGCTAGGACAAGCCCCCGGTACTGGGGCCAACGTCCTGACTTTC. The V gene is TRBV19, the J gene TRBJ2-6; maybe TRBD1 (5 bases). The germline V and J ends were trimmed by 4 bases and 2 bases, with 21 bases remaining between them. The CDR3 extends over 19 amino acids. The germline gives CDR1 LNHDA, CDR2 SQIVND (reference sequence).

J is TRBJ1-2 and V is TRBV5-8; maybe TRBD1 (6 bases). V lost 0 bases and J 6 bases, leaving 9 bases between the germline ends. CDR1 and CDR2 (germline): SGHTS, YDEGEE. The CDR3 covers 13 residues. CDR3 nucleotides: TGTGCCAGCAGCTTGGGGGGGCAGAATGGCTACACCTTC. Translating it yields CASSLGGQNGYTF.

This clone showed up just once. The CDR3 region is CASRFGQTNTEAFF. In DNA, the CDR3 is TGTGCCAGCAGATTTGGGCAGACGAACACTGAAGCTTTCTTT. V and J are TRBV27 and TRBJ1-1, with D uncertain. The germline V gene encodes CDR1 MNHEY and CDR2 SMNVEV (reference sequence). V gave up 6 bases and J gave up 1 base, with 12 bases separating them. This CDR3 has 14 amino acids.

The V gene is TRBV11-1, the J gene TRBJ2-7; 9 nucleotides align to TRBD1. CDR3 length: 14 residues. The ends lost 4 bases at V and 5 bases at J; junction bases unmatched: 6. Germline assignment: CDR1 SGHAT and CDR2 FQDESV (reference sequence). The CDR3, as DNA: TGTGCCAGCAGCTCCCGGGACAGGGACGACGAGCAGTACTTC. Its translation is CASSSRDRDDEQYF.